A selection of T cell receptor beta chains follows, all from one sample in a study of T cells after posttransplantation cyclophosphamide. The method was immunoSEQ multiplex PCR; TCRdb's version includes in-frame clones alone and lacks a portion of them. Of 8,900 or so clones in the sample, about 98% are singletons; the top ten hold about 0.25%. Sequencing was done on a sample of naive CD8+ T cells sorted from PBMCs. These receptors all stem from a middle-aged man in good health, CMV-negative, and a related stem cell transplant donor. Both conserved end residues are part of each CDR3. A D gene is named only where the DNA matches it firmly. The size entry is marked missing in some rows and otherwise reads once, few, many or a size class.

j_call clone_size d_call v_call cdr3_nt cdr3_aa
TRBJ1-1 - TRBD1 TRBV27 TGTGCCAGCAGTTTATCGGCCGGGACAGGGAGCACTGAAGCTTTCTTT CASSLSAGTGSTEAFF
TRBJ1-3 - - TRBV9 TGTGCCAGCAGCTTCCGTCTCGTAGATTACGGAAACACCATATATTTT CASSFRLVDYGNTIYF
TRBJ1-2 - - TRBV7-9 TGTGCCAGCAGGGGAACAGGGATTCGTGGCTACACCTTC CASRGTGIRGYTF
TRBJ1-5 - - TRBV19 TGTGCCAGTAGGGCAGTTAGCAATCAGCCCCAGCATTTT CASRAVSNQPQHF
TRBJ2-5 once TRBD2 TRBV19 TGTGCCAGTAGTTCGGCGGGAGTGTTCCGTAGTCGGGAGACCCAGTACTTC CASSSAGVFRSRETQYF
TRBJ2-2 once TRBD2 TRBV2 TGTGCCAGCACTCCGGGACTAGCGGGCACCGGGGAGCTGTTTTTT CASTPGLAGTGELFF
TRBJ2-1 - TRBD1 TRBV6-1 TGTGCCGTCGACAGGGGGAGTTACAATGAGCAGTTCTTC CAVDRGSYNEQFF
TRBJ2-7 - - TRBV6-5 TGTGCCAGCAGTCCAACCAAGGGAGGCTACGAGCAGTACTTC CASSPTKGGYEQYF
TRBJ2-7 - TRBD2 TRBV7-9 TGTGCCAGCAGGCCATCTAGCGGGGCGGCCTACGAGCAGTACTTC CASRPSSGAAYEQYF
TRBJ1-4 - TRBD1 TRBV19 TGTGCCAGTAGTATCTTTATGGGACAGCTAAATGAAAAACTGTTTTTT CASSIFMGQLNEKLFF
TRBJ1-2 - TRBD1 TRBV7-9 TGTGCCAGCAGTTACACGGAGGGGGCAAGTGGCTACACCTTC CASSYTEGASGYTF
TRBJ2-7 - TRBD1 TRBV7-9 TGTGCCAGCAGCCCCCGGGACAGGGGGCACTACGAGCAGTACTTC CASSPRDRGHYEQYF
TRBJ2-7 - TRBD2 TRBV7-8 TGTGCCAGCAGCTTAGCGCGGGGGTATCCCTACGAGCAGTACTTC CASSLARGYPYEQYF
TRBJ2-5 - TRBD2 TRBV28 TGTGCCAGCAGTTTCGGGACTAGCCTAGAAGAGACCCAGTACTTC CASSFGTSLEETQYF
TRBJ1-2 once TRBD1 TRBV29-1 TGCAGCGTTGAAAGGGGGCAGTTATATGGCTACACCTTC CSVERGQLYGYTF
TRBJ2-3 - TRBD2 TRBV14 TGTGCCAGCAGCCAAGAACTAGCGGGAGTCGCAAATACGCAGTATTTT CASSQELAGVANTQYF
TRBJ2-3 - TRBD1 TRBV9 TGTGCCAGCAGCACCGGGACAGGGGGCCTCATCCCGCAGTATTTT CASSTGTGGLIPQYF
TRBJ2-7 - TRBD1 TRBV7-6 TGTGCCAGCAGCCAAGGACAGGGGGTCGTGTACGAGCAGTACTTC CASSQGQGVVYEQYF
TRBJ1-2 - - TRBV12-5 TGTGCTAGTGGTTTGGTACCCCCTCTTCTGGGACAAACATATGGCTACACCTTC CASGLVPPLLGQTYGYTF
TRBJ2-7 - TRBD1 TRBV11-1 TGTGCCAGCAGCGCTCGGGACAGTCCCTACGAGCAGTACTTC CASSARDSPYEQYF
TRBJ2-7 - - TRBV6-6 TGTGCCAGCACACAAACCCGTTACGAGCAGTACTTC CASTQTRYEQYF
TRBJ1-5 once TRBD1 TRBV14 TGTGCCAGCAGCCACCGGGACAGCAGCGGGCCCCAGCATTTT CASSHRDSSGPQHF
TRBJ1-4 - - TRBV9 TGTGCCAGCAGCCGGACGGGGGGTAGCGGTGAAAAACTGTTTTTT CASSRTGGSGEKLFF
TRBJ2-3 - TRBD2 TRBV18 TGTGCCAGCGCCCGGACTAGCGGGAGTCAAGATACGCAGTATTTT CASARTSGSQDTQYF
TRBJ2-1 - - TRBV7-3 TGTGCCAGCAGCAAAGTCGGGACATCGACCTACAATGAGCAGTTCTTC CASSKVGTSTYNEQFF
TRBJ2-7 - TRBD1 TRBV15 TGTGCCACCAGCAGAGAAGTCTTGGGACAGTTTTACGAGCAGTACTTC CATSREVLGQFYEQYF
TRBJ2-7 - - TRBV13 TGTGCCAGCAGCTTAGGGGTGGGCACGGGAAGCTACGAGCAGTACTTC CASSLGVGTGSYEQYF
TRBJ2-7 - TRBD2 TRBV28 TGTGCCAGCAGTTTCGGGACGGGACTAGTGTACGAGCAGTACTTC CASSFGTGLVYEQYF
TRBJ1-3 - - TRBV7-6 TGTGCCAGCAGCTTAGAATTACAGGGTAACACCATATATTTT CASSLELQGNTIYF
TRBJ1-3 - TRBD1 TRBV14 TGTGCCAGCAGCCGCGCCGGGACAGGGTCTGGAAACACCATATATTTT CASSRAGTGSGNTIYF
TRBJ2-1 - TRBD2 TRBV7-3 TGTGCCAGCAGCTTCCCGGAAAGGGCAGCGGGGGCCCTGATCGACTACAATGAGCAGTTCTTC CASSFPERAAGALIDYNEQFF
TRBJ1-6 - - TRBV7-6 TGTGCCAGCAGCTTAAACACACCCAGGGGTTTGTCCTCACCCCTCCACTTT CASSLNTPRGLSSPLHF
TRBJ2-5 - TRBD1 TRBV7-2 TGTGCCAGCAGCTTAGGAAAGGGGACAGGGAGAGAGACCCAGTACTTC CASSLGKGTGRETQYF
TRBJ2-3 - TRBD2 TRBV5-1 TGCGCCAGCAGCTTGGGTCTAGCGGGAGGTCTAGGAGATACGCAGTATTTT CASSLGLAGGLGDTQYF
TRBJ1-1 - - TRBV5-4 TGTGCCAGCAGCCAGCCGGGACAGAACACTGAAGCTTTCTTT CASSQPGQNTEAFF
TRBJ2-3 - TRBD2 TRBV13 TGTGCCAGCAGCAAGGGACTAGCGGGGCCCACAGATACGCAGTATTTT CASSKGLAGPTDTQYF
TRBJ2-4 - - TRBV4-1 TGCGCCAGCAGCCAAGAGGTACTAGCCAAAAACATTCAGTACTTC CASSQEVLAKNIQYF
TRBJ2-5 - TRBD1 TRBV27 TGTGCCAGCAGTAAGGGGACAGGGCTAGGCCAAGAGACCCAGTACTTC CASSKGTGLGQETQYF